This T cell receptor (beta chain) was retrieved from a study of shared clonotypes between healthy human individuals. Generated by immunoSEQ multiplex PCR, the TCRdb table keeps only in-frame clones and is missing some. The top ten hold approximately 1.5% of the sample, which has 850,000 to 1,200,000 clones, under 80% seen once. This TCR derives from a man aged 18 to 29 in good health. The sample consisted of memory CD4+ T cells sorted from blood. The subset is: CD45RA-negative fraction.

The CDR3 coding sequence is TGCGCCAGCCGGACTAGCGGGAGATCCTACGAGCAGTACTTC. This codes for CASRTSGRSYEQYF. The gene calls are TRBV4-1 and TRBJ2-7, with 13 bases that match TRBD2. CDR3 size: 14 residues. V gave up 8 bases and J gave up 1 base; unmatched junction bases: 2. CDR1 is MGHRA, CDR2 YSYEKL, per germline.